The rows below give T cell receptor beta chains drawn from one sample of a study of beta chain features in type 1 diabetes. Here immunoSEQ multiplex PCR was the method, and the copy in TCRdb shows in-frame clones only, minus some. The repertoire holds 130,000 or so clones, approximately 16% seen once, with 2% to 3% in the top ten. Material: central memory CD4+ T cells from blood. The receptors here all came from a man aged 25 to 40 with type 1 diabetes. Both conserved end residues are part of each CDR3. The D gene is left open where the match is weak. For some rows the clone size is stated as once, few or many, or as a class when expanded; others skip it.

v_call	clone_size	j_call	d_call	cdr3_nt	cdr3_aa
TRBV30	few	TRBJ2-1	TRBD1	TGTGCCTGGAGTTCTATTAGGACAGGGCCGTCCTACAATGAGCAGTTCTTC	CAWSSIRTGPSYNEQFF
TRBV5-1	-	TRBJ2-4	TRBD2	TGCGCCAGCAGCCCCCCCCGGGGGGTTTTAAACATTCAGTACTTC	CASSPPRGVLNIQYF
TRBV5-1	medium-sized	TRBJ1-6	-	TGCGCCAGCGCTTCGGGTTTTGGATCACCCCTCCACTTT	CASASGFGSPLHF
TRBV7-2	few	TRBJ2-1	-	TGTGCCAGCAGCATCTCTAGCGCGTCTGTTTACAATGAGCAGTTCTTC	CASSISSASVYNEQFF
TRBV6-1	-	TRBJ2-3	-	TGTGCCAGCAGTGAAGCCAGGGCTGGCACAGATACGCAGTATTTT	CASSEARAGTDTQYF
TRBV29-1	few	TRBJ2-5	-	TGCAGCGTTGATACGGCAGTCCAAGAGACCCAGTACTTC	CSVDTAVQETQYF
TRBV7-2	few	TRBJ1-2	-	TGTGCCAGCAGCCTCTCCCTACAGGGTGGCTACACCTTC	CASSLSLQGGYTF
TRBV28	few	TRBJ1-1	-	TGTGCCAGCAGTTCGGTGAACACTGAAGCTTTCTTT	CASSSVNTEAFF
TRBV27	-	TRBJ2-6	-	TGTGCCAGCAGTGCACACCGGGACACCTTACTCTCTGGGGCCAACGTCCTGACTTTC	CASSAHRDTLLSGANVLTF
TRBV7-3	few	TRBJ2-7	-	TGTGCCAGCAGCCCTAATGGGATTGAGCAGTACTTC	CASSPNGIEQYF
TRBV5-4	few	TRBJ1-2	TRBD1	TGTGCCAGCAGCGGGGACAGTAACTATGGCTACACCTTC	CASSGDSNYGYTF
TRBV5-6	-	TRBJ2-5	TRBD1	TGTGCCAGCAGCGCACGAACAGGGGGCGTGAAGACCCAGTACTTC	CASSARTGGVKTQYF
TRBV5-6	many	TRBJ2-5	-	TGTGCCAGCAGCCCCGCGGGGCGGGGGACCCAGTACTTC	CASSPAGRGTQYF
TRBV28	-	TRBJ2-1	-	TGTGCCAGCAGTTTAGAGGGCCATGAGCAGTTCTTC	CASSLEGHEQFF